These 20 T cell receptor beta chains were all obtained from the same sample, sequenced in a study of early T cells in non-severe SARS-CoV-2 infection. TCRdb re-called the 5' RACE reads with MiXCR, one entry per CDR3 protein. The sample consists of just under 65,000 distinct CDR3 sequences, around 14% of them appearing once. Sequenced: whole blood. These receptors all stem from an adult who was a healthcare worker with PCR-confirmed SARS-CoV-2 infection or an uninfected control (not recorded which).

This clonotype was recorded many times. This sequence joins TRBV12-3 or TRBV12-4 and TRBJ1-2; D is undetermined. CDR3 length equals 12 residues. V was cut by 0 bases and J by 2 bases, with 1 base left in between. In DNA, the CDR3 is TGTGCCAGCAGTTTAGCCAACTATGGCTACACCTTC. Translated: CASSLANYGYTF.

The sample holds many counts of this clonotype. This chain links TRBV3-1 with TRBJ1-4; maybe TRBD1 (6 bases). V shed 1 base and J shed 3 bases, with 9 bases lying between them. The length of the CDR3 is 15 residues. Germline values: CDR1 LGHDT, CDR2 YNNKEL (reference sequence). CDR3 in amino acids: CASSQGDRSNEKLFF. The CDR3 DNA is TGTGCCAGCAGCCAAGGAGACAGGTCTAATGAAAAACTGTTTTTT.

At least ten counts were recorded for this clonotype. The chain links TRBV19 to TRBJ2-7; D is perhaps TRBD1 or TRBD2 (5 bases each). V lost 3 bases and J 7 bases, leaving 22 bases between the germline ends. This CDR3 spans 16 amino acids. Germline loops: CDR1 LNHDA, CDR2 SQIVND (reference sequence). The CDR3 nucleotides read TGTGCCAGTAGTATGGAGGCCAGGGTCTTTCCGGGGGAGCAGTACTTC. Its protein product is CASSMEARVFPGEQYF.

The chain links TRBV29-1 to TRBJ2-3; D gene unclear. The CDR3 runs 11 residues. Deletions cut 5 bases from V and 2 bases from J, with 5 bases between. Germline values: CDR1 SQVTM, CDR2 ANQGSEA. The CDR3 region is CSVQTTDTQYF. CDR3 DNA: TGCAGCGTTCAGACCACAGATACGCAGTATTTT.

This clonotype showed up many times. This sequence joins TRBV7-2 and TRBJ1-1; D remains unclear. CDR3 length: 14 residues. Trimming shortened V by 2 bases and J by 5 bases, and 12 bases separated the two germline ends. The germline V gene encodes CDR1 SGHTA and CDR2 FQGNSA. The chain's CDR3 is CASSLISGRTEAFF. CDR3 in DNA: TGTGCCAGCAGCTTAATTTCTGGCCGAACTGAAGCTTTCTTT. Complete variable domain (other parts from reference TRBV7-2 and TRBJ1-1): GAGVSQSPSNKVTEKGKDVELRCDPISGHTALYWYRQSLGQGLEFLIYFQGNSAPDKSGLPSDRFSAERTGGSVSTLTIQRTQQEDSAVYLCASSLISGRTEAFFGQGTRLTVV.

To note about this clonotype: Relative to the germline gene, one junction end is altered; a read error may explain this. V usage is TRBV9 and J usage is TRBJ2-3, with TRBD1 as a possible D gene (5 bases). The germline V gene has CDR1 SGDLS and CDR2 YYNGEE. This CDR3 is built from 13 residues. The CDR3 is CAISVGHTDTQYF. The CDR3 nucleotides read TGTGCCATCAGCGTAGGACACACAGATACGCAGTATTTT.

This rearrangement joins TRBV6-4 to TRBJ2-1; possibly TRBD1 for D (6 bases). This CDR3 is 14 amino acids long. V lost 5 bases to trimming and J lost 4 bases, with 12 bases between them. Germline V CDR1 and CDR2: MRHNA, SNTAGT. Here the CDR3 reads CASSTGKGYNEQFF. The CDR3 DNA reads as TGTGCCAGCAGTACAGGGAAAGGATACAATGAGCAGTTCTTC.

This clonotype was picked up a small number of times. In nucleotides, the CDR3 is TGCAGCGTTGTCCCGGACTCCTACGAGCAGTACTTC. Its translation is CSVVPDSYEQYF. V usage is TRBV29-1 and J usage is TRBJ2-7; D is unresolved. There are 12 residues in the CDR3. Trimming shortened V by 4 bases and J by 0 bases, and 7 bases separated the two germline ends. Germline V lookup: CDR1 SQVTM, CDR2 ANQGSEA.

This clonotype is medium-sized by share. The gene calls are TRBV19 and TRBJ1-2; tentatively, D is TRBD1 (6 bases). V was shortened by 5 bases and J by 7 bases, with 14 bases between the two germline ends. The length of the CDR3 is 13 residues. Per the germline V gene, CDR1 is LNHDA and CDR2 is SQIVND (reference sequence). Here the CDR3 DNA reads TGTGCCAGTAGTTCAGGGGAGTCGGCTGGCTACACCTTC. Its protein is CASSSGESAGYTF.

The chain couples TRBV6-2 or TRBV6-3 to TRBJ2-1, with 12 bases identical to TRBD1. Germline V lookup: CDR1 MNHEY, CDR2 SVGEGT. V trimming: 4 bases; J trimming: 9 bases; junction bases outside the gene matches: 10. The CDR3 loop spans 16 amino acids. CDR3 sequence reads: CASSWAGDRGRGEQFF. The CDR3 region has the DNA TGTGCCAGCAGTTGGGCGGGGGACAGGGGGCGCGGTGAGCAGTTCTTC.

The CDR3 loop reads CAKGTARTLLTQYF. CDR3 nucleotide sequence: TGCGCCAAGGGGACAGCCCGAACCTTACTAACCCAGTACTTC. J is TRBJ2-5 and V is TRBV10-1, with 7 bases that match TRBD1. This CDR3 spans 14 amino acids. Trimming removed 10 bases from V and 8 bases from J; junction bases left unmatched: 16. Germline V lookup: CDR1 WNHNN, CDR2 SYGVQD (reference sequence).

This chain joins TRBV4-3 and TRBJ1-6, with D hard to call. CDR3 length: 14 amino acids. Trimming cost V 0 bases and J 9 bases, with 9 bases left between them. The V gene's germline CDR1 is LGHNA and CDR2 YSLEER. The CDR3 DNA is TGCGCCAGCAGCCAAGATCGTTATGGTTCACCCCTCCACTTT. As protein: CASSQDRYGSPLHF.

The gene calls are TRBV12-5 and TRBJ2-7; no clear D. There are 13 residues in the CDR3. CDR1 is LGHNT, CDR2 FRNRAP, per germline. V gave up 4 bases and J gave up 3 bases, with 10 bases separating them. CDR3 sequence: CASGSGRHYEQYF. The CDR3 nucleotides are TGTGCTAGTGGTTCCGGACGGCACTACGAGCAGTACTTC.

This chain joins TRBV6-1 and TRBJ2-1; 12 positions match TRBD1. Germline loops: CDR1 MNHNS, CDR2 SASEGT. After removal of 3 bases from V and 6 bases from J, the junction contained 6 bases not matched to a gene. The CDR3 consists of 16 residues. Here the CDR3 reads CASSEGTGGGGNEQFF. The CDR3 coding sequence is TGTGCCAGCAGTGAGGGGACAGGGGGCGGAGGCAATGAGCAGTTCTTC.

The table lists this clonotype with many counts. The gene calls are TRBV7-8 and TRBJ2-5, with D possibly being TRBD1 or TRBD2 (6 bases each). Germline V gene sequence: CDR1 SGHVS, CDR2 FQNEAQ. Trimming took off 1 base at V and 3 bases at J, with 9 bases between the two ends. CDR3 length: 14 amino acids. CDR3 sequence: CASSLVRGEETQYF. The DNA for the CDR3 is TGTGCCAGCAGCTTAGTAAGGGGGGAAGAGACCCAGTACTTC. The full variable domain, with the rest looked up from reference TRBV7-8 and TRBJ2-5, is GAGVSQSPRYKVAKRGQDVALRCDPISGHVSLFWYQQALGQGPEFLTYFQNEAQLDKSGLPSDRFFAERPEGSVSTLKIQRTQQEDSAVYLCASSLVRGEETQYFGPGTRLLVL.

CDR3 residues: CASSYPLNREWTYTQYF. The DNA for the CDR3 is TGTGCCAGCAGTTACCCGCTCAACAGGGAATGGACGTATACGCAGTATTTT. This chain connects TRBV6-5 to TRBJ2-3, with D perhaps matching TRBD1 (6 bases). This CDR3 contains 17 residues. Germline-derived CDR1 and CDR2 are MNHEY and SVGAGI. V was trimmed by 2 bases and J by 7 bases, leaving 22 bases between them.

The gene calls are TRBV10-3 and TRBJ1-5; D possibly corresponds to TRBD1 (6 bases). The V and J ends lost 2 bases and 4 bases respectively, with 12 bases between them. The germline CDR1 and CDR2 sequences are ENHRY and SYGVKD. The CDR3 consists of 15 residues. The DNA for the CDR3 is TGTGCCATCAGTGAGGGGGGGCGTAGTAATCAGCCCCAGCATTTT. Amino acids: CAISEGGRSNQPQHF.

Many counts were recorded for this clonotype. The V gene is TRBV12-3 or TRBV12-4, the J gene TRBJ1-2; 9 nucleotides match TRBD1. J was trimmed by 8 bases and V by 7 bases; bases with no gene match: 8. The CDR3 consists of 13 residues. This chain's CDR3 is CASTLDRGYGYTF. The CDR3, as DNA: TGTGCCAGCACCCTGGACAGGGGATACGGCTACACCTTC.

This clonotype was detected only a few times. This CDR3 reads CASSLFDRVYEQYF. CDR3 bases: TGTGCCAGCAGCCTTTTCGACAGGGTCTACGAGCAGTACTTC. The chain couples TRBV7-2 to TRBJ2-7, with TRBD1 matching 7 bases. There are 14 residues in the CDR3. Trimming took 5 bases from V and 3 from J; bases not matched to a gene: 7. Germline lookup yields CDR1 SGHTA and CDR2 FQGNSA. Variable domain in full (rest from reference TRBV7-2 and TRBJ2-7): GAGVSQSPSNKVTEKGKDVELRCDPISGHTALYWYRQSLGQGLEFLIYFQGNSAPDKSGLPSDRFSAERTGGSVSTLTIQRTQQEDSAVYLCASSLFDRVYEQYFGPGTRLTVT.

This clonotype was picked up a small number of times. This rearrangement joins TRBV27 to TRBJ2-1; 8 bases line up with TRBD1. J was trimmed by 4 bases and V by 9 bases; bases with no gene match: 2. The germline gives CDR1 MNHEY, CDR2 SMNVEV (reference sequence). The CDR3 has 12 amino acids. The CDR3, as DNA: TGTGCCAGGAGGGACAGGTACAATGAGCAGTTCTTC. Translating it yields CARRDRYNEQFF.